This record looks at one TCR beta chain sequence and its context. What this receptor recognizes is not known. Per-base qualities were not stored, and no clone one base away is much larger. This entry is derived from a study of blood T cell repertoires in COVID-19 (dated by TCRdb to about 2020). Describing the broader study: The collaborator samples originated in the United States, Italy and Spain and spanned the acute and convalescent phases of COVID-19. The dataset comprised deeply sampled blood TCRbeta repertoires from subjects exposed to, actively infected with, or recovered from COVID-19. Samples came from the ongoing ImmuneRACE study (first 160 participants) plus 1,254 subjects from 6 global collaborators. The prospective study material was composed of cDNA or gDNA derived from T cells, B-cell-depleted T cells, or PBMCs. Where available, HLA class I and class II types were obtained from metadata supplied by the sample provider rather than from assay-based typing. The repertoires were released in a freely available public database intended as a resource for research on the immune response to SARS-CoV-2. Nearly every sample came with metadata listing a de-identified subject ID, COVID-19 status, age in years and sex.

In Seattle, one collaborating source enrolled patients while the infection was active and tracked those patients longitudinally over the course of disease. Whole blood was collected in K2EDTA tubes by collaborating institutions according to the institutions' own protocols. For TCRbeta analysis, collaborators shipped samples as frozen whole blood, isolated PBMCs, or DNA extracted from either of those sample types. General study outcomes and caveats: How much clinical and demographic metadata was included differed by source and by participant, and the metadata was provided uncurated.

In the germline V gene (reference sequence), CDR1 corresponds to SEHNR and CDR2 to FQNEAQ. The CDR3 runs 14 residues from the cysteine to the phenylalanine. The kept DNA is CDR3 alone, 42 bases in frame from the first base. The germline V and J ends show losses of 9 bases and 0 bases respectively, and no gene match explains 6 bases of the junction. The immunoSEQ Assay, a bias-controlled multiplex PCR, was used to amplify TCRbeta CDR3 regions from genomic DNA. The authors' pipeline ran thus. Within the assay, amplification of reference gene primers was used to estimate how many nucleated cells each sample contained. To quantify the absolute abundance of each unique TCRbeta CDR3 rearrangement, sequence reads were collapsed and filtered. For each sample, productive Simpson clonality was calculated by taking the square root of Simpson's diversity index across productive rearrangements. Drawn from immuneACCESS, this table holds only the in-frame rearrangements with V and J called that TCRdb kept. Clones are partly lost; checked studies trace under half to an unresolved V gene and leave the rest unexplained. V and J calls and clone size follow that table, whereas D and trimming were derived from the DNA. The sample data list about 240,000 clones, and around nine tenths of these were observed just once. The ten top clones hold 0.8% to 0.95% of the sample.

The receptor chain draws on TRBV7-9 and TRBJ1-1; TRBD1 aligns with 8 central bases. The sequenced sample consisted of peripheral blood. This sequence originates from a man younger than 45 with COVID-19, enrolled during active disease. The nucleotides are TGTGCCAGTGGACAGGGAAAAATGAACACTGAAGCTTTCTTT. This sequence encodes CASGQGKMNTEAFF.